This TCR beta chain was retrieved from a study of cytomegalovirus exposure and HLA in healthy donors. With regard to this clone: The junction shows a germline mismatch at one end, possibly a read error.

The germline CDR1 and CDR2 sequences are LNHNV and YYDKDF (reference sequence). The CDR3 length is 14 residues. Primers: 60 Vbeta forward and 13 Jbeta reverse. Sequencing used immunoSEQ multiplex PCR; TCRdb keeps in-frame clones, though not all of them. Among about 120,000 clones listed, 65% to 80% were seen once. The receptor's source is a woman aged 40-49 years in good health and CMV-seropositive. What was sequenced was PBMCs. V is TRBV15 and J is TRBJ1-1, with unresolved D. CDR3 residues: CATSRDYPREGKSF. The DNA for the CDR3 is TGTGCCACCAGCAGAGATTATCCCCGGGAAGGGAAATCTTTT. The entire variable domain, with the rest obtained from reference TRBV15 and TRBJ1-1, is as follows: DAMVIQNPRYQVTQFGKPVTLSCSQTLNHNVMYWYQQKSSQAPKLLFHYYDKDFNNEADTPDNFQSRRPNTSFCFLDIRSPGLGDTAMYLCATSRDYPREGKSFGQGTRLTVV.